This TCR beta chain was retrieved from a study of CD8+CD57+ T cells in acquired aplastic anemia. Study-wide points: The study found no significant CD8+ Simpson's diversity difference between patients and controls.

Researchers used genomic DNA as the template to profile TCR beta VDJ and CDR3. MiXCR, applied by TCRdb to the reads, yields one record per CDR3 protein. This sample has 150,000 to 200,000 distinct CDR3 sequences, with 48% found just once. In regard to this clonotype: What it binds is not known.

All sequencing subjects had displayed CD8+CD57+ cell expansion on flow cytometry. Every patient had severe acquired aplastic anemia. The CDR3 consists of 11 residues. Looked up from germline, CDR1 is SGDLS and CDR2 is YYNGEE. Trimming shortened V by 4 bases and J by 7 bases, and 5 bases separated the two germline ends. V is TRBV9 and J is TRBJ2-2; D is undetermined. The receptor comes from a human donor with aplastic anemia. Sequencing used sorted CD4+, CD8+, or CD8+CD57+ T cells (not recorded which) from PBMCs. CDR3 region: CASSHLGELFF. For the CDR3, the DNA is TGTGCCAGCAGCCATCTCGGGGAGCTGTTTTTT.